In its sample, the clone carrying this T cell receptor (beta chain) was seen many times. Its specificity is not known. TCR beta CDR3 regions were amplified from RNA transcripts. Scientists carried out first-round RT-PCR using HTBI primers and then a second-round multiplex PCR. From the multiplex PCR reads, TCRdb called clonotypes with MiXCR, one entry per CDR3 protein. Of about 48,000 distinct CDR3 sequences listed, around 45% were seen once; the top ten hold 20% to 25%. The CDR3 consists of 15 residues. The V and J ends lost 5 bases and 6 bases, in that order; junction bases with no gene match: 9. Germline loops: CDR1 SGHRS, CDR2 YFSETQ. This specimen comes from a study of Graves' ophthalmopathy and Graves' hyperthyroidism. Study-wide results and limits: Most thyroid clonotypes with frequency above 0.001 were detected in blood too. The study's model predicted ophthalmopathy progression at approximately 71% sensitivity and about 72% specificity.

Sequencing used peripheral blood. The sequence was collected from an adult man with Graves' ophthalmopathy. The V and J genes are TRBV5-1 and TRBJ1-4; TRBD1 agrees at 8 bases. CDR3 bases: TGCGCCAGCAGTCGTAGTACAGGGGGAGATGAAAAACTGTTTTTT. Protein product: CASSRSTGGDEKLFF.